This TCR beta chain was identified during a study of blood T cell repertoires in COVID-19. Study context: The cDNA or gDNA used as material had been derived from T cells, B-cell-depleted T cells, or PBMCs.

In the authors' workflow: Reference gene primer amplification gave nucleated cell count estimates. The method was immunoSEQ multiplex PCR; TCRdb's version includes in-frame clones alone and lacks a portion of them. V, J and clone size reflect that table, while D and trimming were determined from the DNA. This repertoire shows more than 55,000 clones, 86% found once; its top ten account for 1% to 1.5%. V dropped 7 bases and J dropped 6; count of bases not matched to a gene: 12. The CDR3 extends over 16 amino acids. Germline V gives CDR1 MNHEY, CDR2 SMNVEV (reference sequence). The chain has TRBV27 and TRBJ2-2, with 9 bases fitting TRBD1. The material sequenced was peripheral blood. This receptor was obtained from an elderly woman with acute or convalescent COVID-19. The CDR3 is CASISLRDRVSGELFF. The CDR3 DNA follows: TGTGCCAGCATCTCCTTGCGGGACAGGGTGTCCGGGGAGCTGTTTTTT.